The next 28 T cell receptor beta chains were all read from a single sample in a study of metastatic and nonmetastatic thyroid tumors. Thyroid surgery took place with no prior treatment in any patient. With MiXCR, TCRdb called clones anew from the PCR reads. The table has roughly 4,100 clones, less than 45% seen once. The sequencing sample was made of tumor tissue. These TCRs come from a female donor with papillary thyroid cancer or a benign thyroid nodule (not recorded which). Some clones in this sample may be carry-over from other donors' samples.

V and J are TRBV7-2 and TRBJ2-2; D is ambiguous. Germline V gene sequence: CDR1 SGHTA, CDR2 FQGNSA. This CDR3 region has 13 residues. The ends were cut back, 0 bases at V and 13 bases at J, with 12 bases in the middle. The DNA of the CDR3 is TGTGCCAGCAGCTTAGCGCCATCCGGGTGGCTGTTTTTT. Its translation is CASSLAPSGWLFF.

This clone turned up a few times. V usage is TRBV6-1 and J usage is TRBJ2-1, with D uncertain. Per the germline V gene, CDR1 is MNHNS and CDR2 is SASEGT. The CDR3 runs 13 residues. The V and J ends lost 3 bases and 3 bases respectively, with 6 bases between them. Here the CDR3 reads CASSEGNYNEQFF. CDR3 DNA sequence: TGTGCCAGCAGTGAGGGGAACTACAATGAGCAGTTCTTC.

The rearrangement links TRBV6-1 to TRBJ2-7, with 9 positions matching TRBD1. Germline lookup yields CDR1 MNHNS and CDR2 SASEGT. Trimming at V came to 11 bases and at J to 5 bases, leaving 13 bases not matched to a gene. This CDR3 has 14 amino acids. CDR3 in amino acids: CAGGTGQGIHEQYF. The CDR3 DNA follows: TGTGCCGGGGGGACGGGACAGGGTATCCACGAGCAGTACTTC.

This clone turned up a few times. The chain couples TRBV24-1 to TRBJ2-2; 7 bases fit TRBD1. The CDR3 has 14 amino acids. Unmatched junction bases numbered 5, after V lost 8 bases and J lost 3 bases. Germline-derived CDR1 and CDR2 are KGHDR and SFDVKD. This CDR3 is CATKGAQDTGELFF. CDR3 nucleotides: TGTGCCACCAAGGGGGCGCAGGACACCGGGGAGCTGTTTTTT.

The sample holds a few counts of this clone. The chain links TRBV2 to TRBJ2-1, with 10 bases aligning to TRBD2. The V and J ends lost 10 bases and 6 bases, in that order; junction bases with no gene match: 6. The CDR3 is 13 amino acids. CDR1 SNHLY and CDR2 FYNNEI come from the germline V gene. CDR3 protein: CATQAGGPNEQFF. The CDR3 region has the DNA TGTGCCACCCAAGCGGGAGGGCCCAATGAGCAGTTCTTC.

This chain joins TRBV4-1 and TRBJ1-5; unclear D gene. The germline V gene encodes CDR1 MGHRA and CDR2 YSYEKL. CDR3 size: 17 residues. Trimming removed 0 bases from V and 0 bases from J, with 12 bases in between. The DNA of the CDR3 is TGCGCCAGCAGCCAAGAGTGGTTCCAGGATAGCAATCAGCCCCAGCATTTT. Translated: CASSQEWFQDSNQPQHF.

CDR3 region: CASSQGTELNTIYF. CDR3 coding DNA: TGTGCCAGCAGTCAAGGGACAGAATTAAACACCATATATTTT. The chain recombines TRBV27 with TRBJ1-3; 7 positions agree with TRBD1. CDR1 and CDR2 from the germline V gene are MNHEY and SMNVEV (reference sequence). The CDR3 contains 14 residues. The J segment lost 6 bases and the V segment lost 5 bases, leaving 7 bases of the junction unmatched.

The V and J genes are TRBV2 and TRBJ2-1; 8 nucleotides match TRBD2. The CDR3 runs to 13 residues. Trimming cost V 7 bases and J 7 bases; bases outside gene matches: 6. Germline loops: CDR1 SNHLY, CDR2 FYNNEI. The CDR3 reads CASTSGPYNEQFF. CDR3 nucleotides: TGTGCCAGCACTAGCGGGCCATATAATGAGCAGTTCTTC.

This clone was detected only a few times. A junction end diverges from the germline sequence, so it may reflect a read error. This sequence joins TRBV24-1 and TRBJ1-2; 8 positions match TRBD1. Germline V gene data show CDR1 as KGHDR and CDR2 as SFDVKD. The CDR3 has 13 amino acids. The DNA of the CDR3 is TGTGTCACCAGTGACAGACAGGGGTACGGCTACACCTTC. This codes for CVTSDRQGYGYTF.

The V call is TRBV7-9, the J call TRBJ2-7; 13 bases agree with TRBD2. The length of the CDR3 is 15 residues. The V gene's germline CDR1 is SEHNR and CDR2 FQNEAQ (reference sequence). With 4 bases clipped from V and 2 bases from J, the junction kept 2 bases outside the gene matches. The CDR3 coding sequence is TGTGCCAGCAGCTCGACTAGCGGGAGGCCCTACGAGCAGTACTTC. This codes for CASSSTSGRPYEQYF.

V gene TRBV5-1 combines with J gene TRBJ2-2; 7 bases align to TRBD2. V shed 3 bases, J shed 6 bases, and the junction held 14 bases outside the gene matches. Germline CDR1 SGHRS, CDR2 YFSETQ. The CDR3 has 17 amino acids. CDR3 DNA: TGCGCCAGCAGCTCACGTCGGGGAGGGCTAAGCGCCGGGGAGCTGTTTTTT. Translation gives CASSSRRGGLSAGELFF. Using reference TRBV5-1 and TRBJ2-2 for the parts outside the CDR3, the full variable domain is KAGVTQTPRYLIKTRGQQVTLSCSPISGHRSVSWYQQTPGQGLQFLFEYFSETQRNKGNFPGRFSGRQFSNSRSEMNVSTLELGDSALYLCASSSRRGGLSAGELFFGEGSRLTVL.

The table lists this clone with a few counts. V usage is TRBV28 and J usage is TRBJ2-7; D unresolved. The CDR3 contains 13 residues. V was shortened by 2 bases and J by 2 bases, with 7 bases between the two germline ends. Germline loops: CDR1 MDHEN, CDR2 SYDVKM. The CDR3 bases are TGTGCCAGCAGTTTAGACATCGCCTACGAGCAGTACTTC. Translation gives CASSLDIAYEQYF.

The V and J genes are TRBV20-1 and TRBJ1-6; perhaps TRBD1 as D (6 bases). CDR1 is DFQATT, CDR2 SNEGSKA, per germline (reference sequence). The CDR3 covers 14 residues. The germline V and J ends were trimmed by 6 bases and 8 bases, with 17 bases remaining between them. For the CDR3, the DNA is TGCAGTGCCGGGGGGCAGGGGACTCATTCACCCCTCCACTTT. Translation gives CSAGGQGTHSPLHF.

There are a few counts of this clone. V and J are TRBV28 and TRBJ2-2, with 12 positions matching TRBD2. The V and J ends lost 4 bases and 7 bases, in that order; junction bases with no gene match: 4. Germline lookup yields CDR1 MDHEN and CDR2 SYDVKM. CDR3 length: 15 amino acids. The CDR3 sequence: CASSSTSGSHGELFF. The CDR3 DNA reads as TGTGCCAGCAGTTCGACTAGCGGGAGTCACGGGGAGCTGTTTTTT.

A few counts support this clone. V and J are TRBV6-1 and TRBJ1-3, with no clear D. V lost 3 bases, J lost 0 bases, and 9 bases lay in between. Germline V gene data show CDR1 as MNHNS and CDR2 as SASEGT. This CDR3 spans 15 amino acids. The CDR3 protein is CASSDQKTSGNTIYF. CDR3 in DNA: TGTGCCAGCAGTGATCAGAAAACCTCTGGAAACACCATATATTTT.

On this clone itself: One end of the junction does not line up with germline, which may come from a read error. This chain connects TRBV7-7 to TRBJ2-2, with D perhaps TRBD2 (6 bases). This CDR3 region has 14 residues. Per the germline V gene, CDR1 is SSHAT and CDR2 is FNYEAQ (reference sequence). The CDR3 DNA is TGTGCTAGCAGCTTTCAGGAGGGAGGCGGGGAGCTGTTTTTT. Amino acid sequence: CASSFQEGGGELFF.

This CDR3 is CATGTVGSDNFYEQYF. In nucleotides, the CDR3 is TGTGCCACCGGAACCGTGGGGAGCGATAATTTCTACGAGCAGTACTTC. The V and J genes are TRBV24-1 and TRBJ2-7; perhaps TRBD2 as D (5 bases). The V and J ends lost 9 bases and 3 bases respectively, with 23 bases between them. CDR3 length: 16 residues. CDR1 is KGHDR, CDR2 SFDVKD, per germline.

This chain joins TRBV5-1 and TRBJ1-2; unclear D gene. This CDR3 comprises 13 residues. Germline V gene data show CDR1 as SGHRS and CDR2 as YFSETQ. V dropped 2 bases and J dropped 3 bases, with 8 bases sitting between them. Here the CDR3 reads CASSFNPDYGYTF. CDR3 DNA sequence: TGCGCCAGCAGCTTTAATCCGGACTATGGCTACACCTTC.

The sample holds a few counts of this clone. V is TRBV6-4 and J is TRBJ2-1; D is uncertain. The germline CDR1 and CDR2 sequences are MRHNA and SNTAGT. The CDR3 is 15 residues long. V was pared by 4 bases and J by 0 bases, with 10 bases between. DNA of the CDR3: TGTGCCAGCAGTGTCTTCTCTAGCTCCTACAATGAGCAGTTCTTC. It encodes CASSVFSSSYNEQFF.

V gene TRBV20-1 combines with J gene TRBJ1-5, with D hard to call. V gave up 1 base and J gave up 0 bases, with 7 bases separating them. Germline V gives CDR1 DFQATT, CDR2 SNEGSKA (reference sequence). The CDR3 is 14 residues long. This chain's CDR3 is CSARVGNSNQPQHF. CDR3 DNA sequence: TGCAGTGCTAGAGTTGGGAATAGCAATCAGCCCCAGCATTTT.

This chain connects TRBV7-2 to TRBJ2-7; possibly TRBD2 for D (5 bases). This CDR3 has 13 residues. The germline gives CDR1 SGHTA, CDR2 FQGNSA. Trimming took 3 bases from V and 5 from J, leaving 11 bases between them. The CDR3 here is CASSLYHSDEQYF. CDR3 bases: TGTGCCAGCAGCTTGTACCATAGCGACGAGCAGTACTTC.

This clone was picked up a small number of times. The genes are TRBV15 and TRBJ2-7; 9 positions match TRBD1. Germline CDR1 reads LNHNV; CDR2 reads YYDKDF (reference sequence). This CDR3 is built from 14 residues. V trimming: 5 bases; J trimming: 1 base; junction bases outside the gene matches: 3. CDR3 loop: CATSPGTGSYEQYF. The CDR3 DNA sequence: TGTGCCACCAGCCCCGGGACAGGGTCCTACGAGCAGTACTTC.

This sequence joins TRBV27 and TRBJ1-6; 7 nucleotides agree with TRBD1. The CDR3 length is 16 residues. In germline, CDR1 is MNHEY, CDR2 SMNVEV (reference sequence). V was pared by 5 bases and J by 0 bases, with 4 bases of the junction left unmatched. DNA for the CDR3: TGTGCCAGCAGTCTGACAGGGAGCTCCTATAATTCACCCCTCCACTTT. Translated, it gives CASSLTGSSYNSPLHF.

The rearrangement links TRBV7-6 to TRBJ1-3; D possibly corresponds to TRBD1 (6 bases). V lost 1 base and J lost 4, with 11 bases in between. Germline-derived CDR1 and CDR2 are SGHVS and FNYEAQ. The length of the CDR3 is 15 residues. CDR3 loop: CASSLVPDSGNTIYF. For the CDR3, the DNA is TGTGCCAGCAGCTTAGTCCCGGACAGCGGAAACACCATATATTTT.

The chain is built from TRBV28 and TRBJ1-2; 10 positions match TRBD1. Looked up from germline, CDR1 is MDHEN and CDR2 is SYDVKM. CDR3 size: 17 residues. Unmatched junction bases numbered 22, after V lost 10 bases and J lost 8 bases. The CDR3 DNA reads TGTGCCACTTCATCGGGGAAATTAGACAGGGGGCCAGAAGGCTACACCTTC. Translating it yields CATSSGKLDRGPEGYTF.

The chain has TRBV11-3 and TRBJ2-7, with 8 bases fitting TRBD2. The CDR3 spans 15 residues. Trimming took 5 bases from V and 0 from J; bases not matched to a gene: 6. Germline lookup yields CDR1 SGHNT and CDR2 YENEEA. The CDR3 sequence: CASSLTSGDSYEQYF. The CDR3 nucleotides read TGTGCCAGCAGCCTCACTAGCGGTGACTCCTACGAGCAGTACTTC.

This clone was seen a few times. The V call is TRBV19, the J call TRBJ2-7; 7 bases fit TRBD1. The CDR3 spans 13 residues. CDR1 LNHDA and CDR2 SQIVND come from the germline V gene (reference sequence). V lost 3 bases to trimming and J lost 2 bases; unmatched junction nucleotides: 1. DNA of the CDR3: TGTGCCAGTAGTATGGACAGGACCTACGAGCAGTACTTC. Amino acid sequence: CASSMDRTYEQYF.

The CDR3, as DNA: TGCAGTGTACAGGACTCTAACTATGGCTACACCTTC. This sequence encodes CSVQDSNYGYTF. This chain uses TRBV20-1 with TRBJ1-2, with D tentatively TRBD1 (5 bases). V was trimmed by 7 bases and J by 0 bases, leaving 9 bases between them. The CDR3 covers 12 residues. Looked up from germline, CDR1 is DFQATT and CDR2 is SNEGSKA (reference sequence).